These 25 T cell receptor beta chains originate from one sample sequenced in a study of T-cell reconstitution after alpha-beta-depleted transplantation in children. Molecular barcoding with unique molecular identifiers was used for the TCRbeta library. TCRdb called the PCR reads again in MiXCR, with one record for every CDR3 protein. The sample carries more than 550,000 distinct CDR3 sequences, about 11% recorded once. Sample: PBMCs from the stem cell graft donor, taken from the stem cell graft. Every receptor here comes from a human donor who donated a stem cell graft to a child with acute myeloid leukemia.

The V gene is TRBV12-3 or TRBV12-4, the J gene TRBJ2-5; D possibly corresponds to TRBD1 (5 bases). CDR3 size: 13 residues. Trimming pared 5 bases from V and 3 bases from J, leaving 10 bases between. CDR3 region: CASSPRVKETQYF. CDR3 nucleotide sequence: TGTGCCAGCAGTCCCAGGGTAAAAGAGACCCAGTACTTC.

This clonotype was observed many times. This chain joins TRBV20-1 and TRBJ2-3; D not certain. V lost 0 bases, J lost 2 bases, and 6 bases lay in between. Looked up from germline, CDR1 is DFQATT and CDR2 is SNEGSKA (reference sequence). CDR3 length equals 13 residues. In nucleotides, the CDR3 is TGCAGTGCTAGAGATACGATCACAGATACGCAGTATTTT. Amino acid sequence: CSARDTITDTQYF.

This clonotype occurred a few times. This chain uses TRBV7-6 with TRBJ2-5; possible D gene TRBD2, 5 bases. There are 16 residues in the CDR3. V was clipped by 1 base and J by 2 bases, with 14 bases between them. Germline CDR1 SGHVS, CDR2 FNYEAQ. CDR3 DNA sequence: TGTGCCAGCAGCTTAGGGCGGGTTCCGGGGCAAGAGACCCAGTACTTC. Amino acids: CASSLGRVPGQETQYF.

This clonotype was counted a few times. The rearrangement links TRBV29-1 to TRBJ2-2; 8 nucleotides match TRBD1. This CDR3 region has 13 residues. After removal of 4 bases from V and 6 bases from J, the junction contained 4 bases not matched to a gene. CDR1 SQVTM and CDR2 ANQGSEA come from the germline V gene. In DNA form, the CDR3 reads TGCAGCGTTGTCCAGGGGGCAGCCGGGGAGCTGTTTTTT. Translating it yields CSVVQGAAGELFF.

This clonotype was seen many times. This rearrangement joins TRBV20-1 to TRBJ2-6; D not resolved. Trimming cost V 6 bases and J 0 bases, with 9 bases left between them. Germline CDR1 and CDR2: DFQATT and SNEGSKA (reference sequence). CDR3 length equals 14 residues. The CDR3, as DNA: TGCAGTGCCCATTACAGCTCTGGGGCCAACGTCCTGACTTTC. This gives the protein CSAHYSSGANVLTF.

Many counts were recorded for this clonotype. The rearrangement joins TRBV5-8 to TRBJ2-7; D unresolved. The ends were cut back, 0 bases at V and 0 bases at J, with 16 bases in the middle. The CDR3 runs 17 residues. The germline gives CDR1 SGHTS, CDR2 YDEGEE. The CDR3 DNA sequence: TGTGCCAGCAGCTTGGCCAGTACGACTGCCAGCTCCTACGAGCAGTACTTC. It is translated as CASSLASTTASSYEQYF.

This clonotype was recorded many times. The chain links TRBV18 to TRBJ2-3; 8 bases fit TRBD2. This CDR3 has 17 residues. Looked up from germline, CDR1 is KGHSH and CDR2 is LQKENI. J lost 2 bases, V lost 4 bases, and 11 bases had no gene match. In DNA, the CDR3 is TGTGCCAGCTCACGGGGACTAGGGCGGACTGACACAGATACGCAGTATTTT. Protein sequence: CASSRGLGRTDTDTQYF.

This clonotype was found many times. The chain carries TRBV24-1 and TRBJ2-1; 7 bases are a match to TRBD2. The CDR3 runs to 19 residues. The V gene's germline CDR1 is KGHDR and CDR2 SFDVKD. V gave up 6 bases and J gave up 6 bases; unmatched junction bases: 22. Here the CDR3 DNA reads TGTGCCACCAGTCCTACGAGGGCGTCTGCGGGAGTCCCCTCCAATGAGCAGTTCTTC. Protein product: CATSPTRASAGVPSNEQFF.

The table lists this clonotype with a few counts. This rearrangement joins TRBV7-2 to TRBJ2-3, with TRBD2 matching 8 bases. From germline, CDR1 is SGHTA and CDR2 FQGNSA. Losses at the gene ends were 9 bases for V and 0 bases for J; bases not matched to a gene: 5. This CDR3 is built from 14 residues. Here the CDR3 DNA reads TGTGCCAGTCAAGCGGGAGCGAGCACAGATACGCAGTATTTT. As protein: CASQAGASTDTQYF.

J is TRBJ2-3 and V is TRBV12-3 or TRBV12-4; no firm D call. This CDR3 region has 17 residues. V was trimmed by 0 bases and J by 1 base, leaving 14 bases between them. The CDR3 protein is CASSLAQGIERTDTQYF. DNA of the CDR3: TGTGCCAGCAGTTTAGCGCAAGGCATCGAACGCACAGATACGCAGTATTTT.

The table lists this clonotype with many counts. The chain couples TRBV12-3 or TRBV12-4 to TRBJ2-1, with D tentatively TRBD1 (5 bases). The CDR3 is 16 amino acids. Trimming took 4 bases from V and 0 from J, leaving 13 bases between them. The CDR3 bases are TGTGCCAGCAGTTCCACAAGACAGCGCTCCTACAATGAGCAGTTCTTC. Translating gives CASSSTRQRSYNEQFF.

This clonotype was recorded many times. The gene calls are TRBV3-1 and TRBJ2-2; TRBD1 matches at 8 bases. The ends lost 2 bases at V and 7 bases at J; junction bases unmatched: 9. CDR1 LGHDT and CDR2 YNNKEL come from the germline V gene (reference sequence). CDR3 length: 16 amino acids. The chain's CDR3 is CASSQRTGRKIGELFF. DNA of the CDR3: TGTGCCAGCAGCCAACGGACAGGGAGGAAGATCGGGGAGCTGTTTTTT.

V usage is TRBV10-3 and J usage is TRBJ2-7; unclear D gene. Trimming removed 2 bases from V and 7 bases from J, with 15 bases in between. Germline V lookup: CDR1 ENHRY, CDR2 SYGVKD. The CDR3 is made up of 14 amino acids. CDR3: CAISEGQGHGEQYF. CDR3 DNA: TGTGCCATCAGTGAGGGTCAAGGCCATGGAGAGCAGTACTTC.

The chain uses TRBV28 and TRBJ1-3; 9 bases align to TRBD1. Germline values: CDR1 MDHEN, CDR2 SYDVKM. This CDR3 has 16 amino acids. Unmatched junction bases numbered 10, after V lost 6 bases and J lost 4 bases. The CDR3 spells CASSQLSGTGGNTIYF. CDR3 DNA: TGTGCCAGCAGCCAACTTTCCGGGACAGGGGGAAACACCATATATTTT.

This clonotype showed up just a few times. This chain connects TRBV7-2 to TRBJ1-6; D remains unclear. Deletions cut 3 bases from V and 0 bases from J, with 6 bases between. The CDR3 runs to 15 residues. Germline assignment: CDR1 SGHTA and CDR2 FQGNSA. The chain's CDR3 is CASSFFSSYNSPLHF. As DNA, the CDR3 is TGTGCCAGCAGCTTTTTTAGCTCCTATAATTCACCCCTCCACTTT.

The table lists this clonotype with many counts. The CDR3 DNA sequence: TGTGCCAGCAGCCAGGGGACTCAAGAGACCCAGTACTTC. Its translation: CASSQGTQETQYF. V usage is TRBV3-1 and J usage is TRBJ2-5, with D possibly matching TRBD2 (6 bases). CDR3 size: 13 residues. Germline V gene sequence: CDR1 LGHDT, CDR2 YNNKEL (reference sequence). V was shortened by 3 bases and J by 2 bases, with 7 bases between the two germline ends.

This clonotype was recorded a few times. The chain links TRBV6-6 to TRBJ2-5; tentatively, D is TRBD2 (6 bases). Germline-derived CDR1 and CDR2 are MNHNY and SVGAGI (reference sequence). The CDR3 is 13 residues long. V was trimmed by 8 bases and J by 5 bases, leaving 15 bases between them. CDR3 coding DNA: TGTGCCAGCCGACTAGTATTTGAGGAGACCCAGTACTTC. Its protein is CASRLVFEETQYF.

V usage is TRBV28 and J usage is TRBJ2-7, with 15 bases aligning to TRBD2. Germline V gene lookup returns CDR1 MDHEN and CDR2 SYDVKM. The V gene end was trimmed by 4 bases and the J gene end by 5 bases; junction bases not matched to a gene: 6. The CDR3 loop spans 16 amino acids. The CDR3 region has the DNA TGTGCCAGCAGTTCCGCCGGACTAGCGGGAGGGCACGAGCAGTACTTC. Amino acids: CASSSAGLAGGHEQYF.

This clonotype showed up just a few times. The V call is TRBV7-3, the J call TRBJ2-1; tentatively, D is TRBD2 (5 bases). CDR1 and CDR2 (germline): SGHTA, FQGTGA. V was trimmed by 1 base and J by 9 bases, leaving 13 bases between them. The CDR3 runs 14 residues. Written as DNA, the CDR3 is TGTGCCAGCAGCTTAAGGACTTTTGGCGGTGAGCAGTTCTTC. Translation: CASSLRTFGGEQFF.

This clonotype was counted ten times or more. The chain has TRBV4-2 and TRBJ2-3; TRBD1 matches at 10 bases. Germline values: CDR1 LGHNA, CDR2 YNFKEQ. J lost 7 bases, V lost 4 bases, and 11 bases had no gene match. The CDR3 runs 16 residues. The DNA for the CDR3 is TGTGCCAGCAGCCTTTTCGGGACAGGGGACGACTATACGCAGTATTTT. It translates to CASSLFGTGDDYTQYF.

This clonotype has only a few counts. The rearrangement links TRBV5-1 to TRBJ2-7; no reliable D call. The CDR3 covers 17 residues. Germline loops: CDR1 SGHRS, CDR2 YFSETQ. Trimming took off 0 bases at V and 2 bases at J, with 18 bases between the two ends. CDR3 protein: CASSLESSATTPYEQYF. The CDR3 DNA reads as TGCGCCAGCAGCTTGGAATCGAGCGCGACAACCCCCTACGAGCAGTACTTC.

This clonotype showed up just a few times. The V call is TRBV7-2, the J call TRBJ1-4; 8 positions match TRBD1. The CDR3 sequence is 16 residues long. In germline, CDR1 is SGHTA, CDR2 FQGNSA. V lost 5 bases, J lost 8 bases, and 13 bases stayed unmatched. The CDR3: CASSPTNTGGREKLFF. CDR3 DNA: TGTGCCAGCAGCCCAACGAACACAGGGGGTAGGGAAAAACTGTTTTTT.

This clonotype has at least ten counts. This chain connects TRBV29-1 to TRBJ1-1, with D maybe TRBD1 (5 bases). The germline gives CDR1 SQVTM, CDR2 ANQGSEA. CDR3 length: 14 amino acids. Trimming pared 0 bases from V and 7 bases from J, leaving 15 bases between. CDR3 bases: TGCAGCGTTGAAGATCAGGCAGTGAGGGGTGAAGCTTTCTTT. Residues: CSVEDQAVRGEAFF.

This clonotype was detected only a few times. J is TRBJ2-1 and V is TRBV20-1, with TRBD2 matching 12 bases. Germline V gene data show CDR1 as DFQATT and CDR2 as SNEGSKA (reference sequence). This CDR3 has 13 amino acids. The ends lost 6 bases at V and 9 bases at J; junction bases unmatched: 6. CDR3 DNA: TGCAGTGCGCGGACTAGCGGGATGAGTGAGCAGTTCTTC. This gives the protein CSARTSGMSEQFF.

This chain connects TRBV7-2 to TRBJ2-7, with D maybe TRBD1 (6 bases). The V and J ends lost 5 bases and 0 bases respectively, with 20 bases between them. Germline V gives CDR1 SGHTA, CDR2 FQGNSA. The CDR3 sequence is 17 residues long. The CDR3 bases are TGTGCCAGCAGCCCCGGTTGGGGGACACCGAGCTCCTACGAGCAGTACTTC. Translating it yields CASSPGWGTPSSYEQYF.